A selection of T cell receptor beta chains follows, all from one sample in a study of identical twins. TCRdb recomputed calls from the 5' RACE reads with MiXCR, one row per CDR3 protein. The repertoire holds hundreds of thousands of distinct CDR3 sequences, around 20% seen once, with 4.3% in the top ten. This same sample was also taken into another study, of T cells expressing NK-cell markers.

The sample was PBMCs. Receptor source: a woman younger than 30 in good health. CDR3s include the opening cysteine and the closing phenylalanine or tryptophan. D genes are given only for firm matches. Size tells how often a clone was seen (once, few, many) or the class of an expanded clone, and some rows leave it out.

v_call	d_call	j_call	clone_size	cdr3_nt	cdr3_aa
TRBV9	TRBD1	TRBJ1-1	few	TGTGCCAGCAGCGTAGGGCCGGGGGGACAGGGAGTGGTGAACACTGAAGCTTTCTTT	CASSVGPGGQGVVNTEAFF
TRBV19	NA	TRBJ2-5	NA	TGTGCCAGCGCAGGGTTAAAAGAGACCCAGTACTTC	CASAGLKETQYF
TRBV7-9	NA	TRBJ2-3	NA	TGTGCCTTCGGGGTTATGGGCGATACGCAGTATTTT	CAFGVMGDTQYF
TRBV7-9	NA	TRBJ2-3	NA	TGTGCCAGCAGCTTGAGACCGGGACTCACAGATACGCAGTATTTT	CASSLRPGLTDTQYF
TRBV7-2	NA	TRBJ2-5	NA	TGTGCCAGCAGCCAACGGGGCCCGGAGACCCAGTACTTC	CASSQRGPETQYF
TRBV4-1	TRBD2	TRBJ2-7	NA	TGCGCCAGCAGCCCCGGACCGTCTAGCGGGAGCTACGAGCAGTACTTC	CASSPGPSSGSYEQYF
TRBV7-8	NA	TRBJ2-7	once	TGTGCCAGCCGGGGACGGCTAAACTACGAGCAGTACTTC	CASRGRLNYEQYF
TRBV5-1	NA	TRBJ1-1	few	TGCGCCAGTAGTCAGGGATCCCCTGGCACTGAAGCTTTCTTT	CASSQGSPGTEAFF
TRBV7-9	NA	TRBJ2-3	NA	TGTGCCAGCAGCTTAAAGCGGGCGGCCGATACGCAGTATTTT	CASSLKRAADTQYF
TRBV12-3/TRBV12-4	NA	TRBJ2-7	NA	TGTGCCAGCAGTCCAAGTCGGACTGCCGTCTCCTACGAGCAGTACTTC	CASSPSRTAVSYEQYF
TRBV15	TRBD2	TRBJ2-1	NA	TGTGCCACCAGTAAGACTAGCGGGAGCGCCGATGAGCAGTTCTTC	CATSKTSGSADEQFF
TRBV27	TRBD1	TRBJ1-2	NA	TGTGCCAGCAGAACCTTCCGGGACAGTAACTATGGCTACACCTTC	CASRTFRDSNYGYTF
TRBV20-1	TRBD2	TRBJ2-1	NA	TGCAGTGCCCCGACTAGCGGGAGGTTTTTAAATGAGCAGTTCTTC	CSAPTSGRFLNEQFF
TRBV29-1	NA	TRBJ2-5	many	TGCAGCGTTGAGATAGGATCGGGGGTGGAGACCCAGTACTTC	CSVEIGSGVETQYF
TRBV12-3/TRBV12-4	NA	TRBJ2-1	few	TGTGCCAGCAGTTTAAGACGGAGCGAGAATGAGCAGTTCTTC	CASSLRRSENEQFF
TRBV20-1	TRBD2	TRBJ2-1	once	TGCAGTGCTAGGAAAGCGGGAATACTTAATGAGCAGTTCTTC	CSARKAGILNEQFF